These 24 T cell receptor beta chains were sequenced from one sample in a study of blood T cell repertoires in COVID-19. The protocol was immunoSEQ multiplex PCR, while the TCRdb copy is restricted to in-frame clones and leaves out a portion. The table has about 310,000 clones, 89% seen once. The material sequenced was PBMCs or T cells enriched from blood (not recorded which). The origin of the receptors is a man between 60 and 70 years old who had recovered from COVID-19.

J is TRBJ1-1 and V is TRBV4-1, with 9 positions matching TRBD1. CDR1 is MGHRA, CDR2 YSYEKL, per germline. The V and J ends lost 5 bases and 4 bases, in that order; junction bases with no gene match: 5. The CDR3 contains 14 residues. The CDR3 DNA sequence: TGCGCCAGCAGCTCACCGACAGGGGGCACTGAAGCTTTCTTT. Translation gives CASSSPTGGTEAFF.

The V call is TRBV11-2, the J call TRBJ1-3; tentatively, D is TRBD1 (6 bases). Looked up from germline, CDR1 is SGHAT and CDR2 is FQNNGV. V dropped 5 bases and J dropped 4 bases, with 24 bases sitting between them. This CDR3 region has 18 residues. The CDR3 here is CASSPTWGQGGSGNTIYF. The CDR3 DNA sequence: TGTGCCAGCAGCCCCACGTGGGGACAAGGGGGTTCGGGAAACACCATATATTTT.

The chain carries TRBV3-1 (or the pseudogene TRBV3-2) and TRBJ1-2; weak D call: TRBD1 (5 bases). The CDR3 contains 15 residues. V was clipped by 7 bases and J by 4 bases, with 19 bases between them. Germline V CDR1 and CDR2: LGHDT, YNNKEL (reference sequence). This chain's CDR3 is CASTRGGSMGYGYTF. CDR3 DNA: TGTGCCAGCACCCGCGGGGGGAGCATGGGCTATGGCTACACCTTC.

The chain recombines TRBV5-1 with TRBJ2-5; a possible D gene is TRBD1 (6 bases). Trimming removed 7 bases at V and 5 bases at J, with 24 bases between. Germline-derived CDR1 and CDR2 are SGHRS and YFSETQ. This CDR3 region has 16 residues. The CDR3 DNA sequence: TGCGCCAGCGGTCCCGGGGCGAGCGGCCAGGGGGAGACCCAGTACTTC. Protein product: CASGPGASGQGETQYF.

The rearrangement joins TRBV19 to TRBJ1-2; the match to TRBD1 covers 8 bases. J gave up 5 bases and V 4 bases, and 9 bases lay outside the gene matches. Looked up from germline, CDR1 is LNHDA and CDR2 is SQIVND (reference sequence). CDR3 length: 15 amino acids. In DNA, the CDR3 is TGTGCCAGTAGTACTTTGAGGACAGGGAGATATGGCTACACCTTC. Its protein product is CASSTLRTGRYGYTF. The full variable domain, rest sourced from reference TRBV19 and TRBJ1-2, is DGGITQSPKYLFRKEGQNVTLSCEQNLNHDAMYWYRQDPGQGLRLIYYSQIVNDFQKGDIAEGYSVSREKKESFPLTVTSAQKNPTAFYLCASSTLRTGRYGYTFGSGTRLTVV.

This clone has just a few counts. The genes are TRBV29-1 and TRBJ2-2; 9 nucleotides align to TRBD2. Germline V CDR1 and CDR2: SQVTM, ANQGSEA. The CDR3 consists of 15 residues. With V trimmed by 2 bases and J by 7 bases, 8 bases remained unmatched. The CDR3 DNA is TGCAGCGTTGAAATTGGCGGGAGGGCCGGCGGGGAGCTGTTTTTT. Protein product: CSVEIGGRAGGELFF.

This rearrangement joins TRBV19 to TRBJ2-5; D is unclear. Trimming took off 0 bases at V and 2 bases at J, with 10 bases between the two ends. Germline V CDR1 and CDR2: LNHDA, SQIVND (reference sequence). The CDR3 length is 15 residues. CDR3 nucleotides: TGTGCCAGTAGTATAGACTTGCAGTTACAAGAGACCCAGTACTTC. This codes for CASSIDLQLQETQYF.

This rearrangement joins TRBV5-4 to TRBJ1-6; a weak D match, TRBD1 (5 bases). The CDR3 runs 14 residues. Trimming removed 1 base at V and 5 bases at J, with 7 bases between. Germline V gene sequence: CDR1 SGHNT, CDR2 YYREEE (reference sequence). The CDR3 DNA reads TGTGCCAGCAGCTTGCTACAGGATAATTCACCCCTCCACTTT. Protein: CASSLLQDNSPLHF.

The chain joins TRBV14 to TRBJ2-3; no definite D call. The germline V and J ends were trimmed by 8 bases and 5 bases, with 8 bases remaining between them. The CDR3 contains 11 residues. CDR1 and CDR2 from the germline V gene are SGHDN and FVKESK. CDR3 region: CASRVGDTQYF. The CDR3 DNA follows: TGTGCCAGCCGCGTTGGAGATACGCAGTATTTT. Drawing the rest from reference TRBV14 and TRBJ2-3, the complete variable domain is EAGVTQFPSHSVIEKGQTVTLRCDPISGHDNLYWYRRVMGKEIKFLLHFVKESKQDESGMPNNRFLAERTGGTYSTLKVQPAELEDSGVYFCASRVGDTQYFGPGTRLTVL.

The chain is built from TRBV19 and TRBJ1-5; 8 nucleotides align to TRBD1. The CDR3 runs to 14 residues. CDR1 and CDR2 (germline): LNHDA, SQIVND (reference sequence). With V trimmed by 5 bases and J by 8 bases, 8 bases remained unmatched. The CDR3 loop is CASSPIQGAKPQHF. CDR3 nucleotides: TGTGCCAGTAGTCCCATTCAGGGGGCAAAGCCCCAGCATTTT.

The gene calls are TRBV20-1 and TRBJ2-7, with a weak D call TRBD2 (6 bases). Germline CDR1 is DFQATT and CDR2 is SNEGSKA (reference sequence). CDR3 length equals 15 residues. The V and J ends lost 3 bases and 0 bases respectively, with 15 bases between them. CDR3 region: CSASGRLGGSYEQYF. DNA for the CDR3: TGCAGTGCTAGTGGCAGGTTGGGGGGCTCCTACGAGCAGTACTTC.

The V gene is TRBV7-2, the J gene TRBJ2-1, with 10 positions matching TRBD2. V dropped 1 base and J dropped 8; count of bases not matched to a gene: 5. The CDR3 has 15 residues. Germline assignment: CDR1 SGHTA and CDR2 FQGNSA. CDR3: CASSLGTSGSYEQFF. CDR3 sequence (DNA): TGTGCCAGCAGCTTAGGGACTAGCGGCTCCTATGAGCAGTTCTTC.

In its sample, this clone was seen a few times. The V call is TRBV25-1, the J call TRBJ2-7, with 7 bases lining up with TRBD2. Germline V gives CDR1 MGHDK, CDR2 SYGVNS. The CDR3 extends over 13 amino acids. The junction had 1 base not matched to a gene; V was cut back by 4 bases and J by 1 base. The CDR3 DNA follows: TGTGCCAGCAGTGCGGGGGGTTCCTACGAGCAGTACTTC. Translation gives CASSAGGSYEQYF.

This chain connects TRBV6-2 or TRBV6-3 to TRBJ1-2; TRBD1 might be the D (5 bases). Germline loops: CDR1 MNHEY, CDR2 SVGEGT. The CDR3 length is 12 residues. Trimming took off 4 bases at V and 6 bases at J, with 9 bases between the two ends. This chain's CDR3 is CASSFPGNGYTF. The CDR3 bases are TGTGCCAGCAGTTTCCCAGGGAATGGCTACACCTTC.

The J gene is TRBJ1-1, the V gene TRBV10-3; 8 bases are a match to TRBD1. With 7 bases clipped from V and 4 bases from J, the junction kept 5 bases outside the gene matches. The CDR3 is 13 residues long. Germline loops: CDR1 ENHRY, CDR2 SYGVKD. CDR3 in amino acids: CAINPTGGTEAFF. In DNA form, the CDR3 reads TGTGCCATCAACCCTACAGGGGGCACTGAAGCTTTCTTT.

The chain employs TRBV3-1 (or the pseudogene TRBV3-2) and TRBJ2-7; tentatively, D is TRBD2 (6 bases). Trimming took off 2 bases at V and 7 bases at J, with 21 bases between the two ends. The CDR3 length is 16 residues. Germline assignment: CDR1 LGHDT and CDR2 YNNKEL (reference sequence). The CDR3 coding sequence is TGTGCCAGCAGCCAACACCCCGGGAGTGCCGTTCGAGAGCAGTACTTC. Its protein is CASSQHPGSAVREQYF.

This clone was counted only a few times. The V gene is TRBV29-1, the J gene TRBJ2-7, with 7 bases that match TRBD1. The germline V gene encodes CDR1 SQVTM and CDR2 ANQGSEA. The CDR3 contains 14 residues. Germline trimming cut 6 bases from V and 4 bases from J; bases unmatched to any gene: 12. The CDR3 loop is CSVSRDSNRYEQYF. The DNA for the CDR3 is TGCAGCGTGTCCAGGGACAGTAATAGGTACGAGCAGTACTTC.

The V and J genes are TRBV7-9 and TRBJ1-2; maybe TRBD1 (6 bases). The CDR3 runs 15 residues. Looked up from germline, CDR1 is SEHNR and CDR2 is FQNEAQ (reference sequence). V was cut by 0 bases and J by 12 bases, with 20 bases left in between. This CDR3 reads CASSLAKGGRGLDTF. In DNA, the CDR3 is TGTGCCAGCAGCTTAGCGAAAGGTGGCAGGGGTCTAGACACCTTC.

V gene TRBV11-2 combines with J gene TRBJ2-7; D possibly corresponds to TRBD2 (6 bases). Germline CDR1 SGHAT, CDR2 FQNNGV. This CDR3 comprises 16 residues. V was cut by 2 bases and J by 3 bases, with 17 bases left in between. CDR3 loop: CASSLFAGIGGYEQYF. Here the CDR3 DNA reads TGTGCCAGCAGCTTATTCGCGGGGATCGGGGGCTACGAGCAGTACTTC.

The chain employs TRBV29-1 and TRBJ2-7; D is uncertain. Germline CDR1 reads SQVTM; CDR2 reads ANQGSEA. The CDR3 is 12 residues long. Trimming stripped 4 bases from V and 3 bases from J, with 10 bases between. CDR3 sequence reads: CSVGWQVYEQYF. For the CDR3, the DNA is TGCAGCGTTGGCTGGCAGGTCTACGAGCAGTACTTC.

The chain is built from TRBV28 and TRBJ2-7, with a weak D call TRBD2 (5 bases). Germline CDR1 is MDHEN and CDR2 is SYDVKM. The length of the CDR3 is 10 residues. V dropped 7 bases and J dropped 7 bases, with 8 bases sitting between them. Here the CDR3 reads CASMSGEQYF. The DNA of the CDR3 is TGTGCCAGCATGTCGGGGGAGCAGTACTTC.

The chain combines TRBV4-3 with TRBJ2-3, with 9 bases aligning to TRBD2. The CDR3 runs 15 residues. Germline trimming cut 4 bases from V and 2 bases from J; bases unmatched to any gene: 4. CDR1 and CDR2 from the germline V gene are LGHNA and YSLEER. In DNA form, the CDR3 reads TGCGCCAGCAGCCGACTAGCGGCATCCACAGATACGCAGTATTTT. This gives the protein CASSRLAASTDTQYF.

The V call is TRBV15, the J call TRBJ2-5; 8 bases are shared with TRBD1. V lost 5 bases and J lost 5; bases outside the gene matches: 13. This CDR3 has 16 residues. Looked up from germline, CDR1 is LNHNV and CDR2 is YYDKDF (reference sequence). The CDR3 sequence: CATSPRTTGAWETQYF. The CDR3, as DNA: TGTGCCACCAGCCCAAGGACGACAGGGGCCTGGGAGACCCAGTACTTC.

This clone was seen once. This chain joins TRBV21-1 and TRBJ2-7; the tabulated D call, TRBD2, remains unverified against the DNA. TRBV21-1 constitutes a pseudogene. The CDR3 consists of 17 residues. CDR3 loop: CASSKVKGISAGYEQYF. The CDR3 DNA sequence: TGTGCCAGCAGCAAAGTCAAAGGTATCTCGGCGGGCTACGAGCAGTACTTC.